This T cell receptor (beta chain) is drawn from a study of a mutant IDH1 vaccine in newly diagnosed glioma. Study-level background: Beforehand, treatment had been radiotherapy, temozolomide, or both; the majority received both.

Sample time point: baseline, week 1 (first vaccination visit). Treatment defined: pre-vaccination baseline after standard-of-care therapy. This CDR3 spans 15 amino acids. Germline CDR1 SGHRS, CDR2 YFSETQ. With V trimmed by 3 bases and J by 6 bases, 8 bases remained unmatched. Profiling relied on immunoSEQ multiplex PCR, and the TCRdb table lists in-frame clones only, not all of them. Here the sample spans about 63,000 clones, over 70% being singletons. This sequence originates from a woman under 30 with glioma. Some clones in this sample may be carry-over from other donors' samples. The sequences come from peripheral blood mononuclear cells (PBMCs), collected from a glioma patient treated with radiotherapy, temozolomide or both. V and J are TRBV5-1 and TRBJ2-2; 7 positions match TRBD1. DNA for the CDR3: TGCGCCAGCAGCTCACGGACAGGCGCCGCCGGGGAGCTGTTTTTT. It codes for CASSSRTGAAGELFF.